This T cell receptor beta chain was sequenced in a study of T cell responses to AZD1222 COVID-19 vaccine. Overall study findings and caveats: Among AZD1222 vaccinees, only 5 to 7 were seropositive at baseline. Close to half of all spike-specific TCRs reportedly target regions of the variants that are unmutated.

Comments on this clone: The antigen is not known.

Assay used: immunoSEQ multiplex PCR; TCRdb lists only in-frame clones, some missing. The profile shows around 120,000 clones, 70% to 85% of them singletons. Trimming removed 0 bases from V and 7 bases from J; junction bases left unmatched: 3. CDR3 length equals 13 residues. Germline CDR1 reads MNHEY; CDR2 reads SVGAGI. This receptor was obtained from an adult who received the AZD1222 COVID-19 vaccine. The specimen comprised peripheral blood, sampled 28 days after the second AZD1222 dose. The gene calls are TRBV6-5 and TRBJ2-7, with 7 bases matching TRBD2. The chain's CDR3 is CASSYSGLVEQYF. DNA of the CDR3: TGTGCCAGCAGTTACTCTGGACTAGTAGAGCAGTACTTC.